This is a list of T cell receptor beta chains from one sample in a study of T cell responses to AZD1222 COVID-19 vaccine. Sequenced by immunoSEQ multiplex PCR; TCRdb stores in-frame clones only, minus some. The data contain roughly 140,000 clones, 82% of them singletons. Sequenced here: peripheral blood, sampled on day 0 of MenACWY control vaccination. The origin of the receptors is an adult in good health. Each CDR3 is given with its conserved first and last residue. A D gene is named only where the DNA matches it firmly. Expanded clones get a size class; other rows say once, few or many, or leave the size out.

j_call v_call clone_size d_call cdr3_nt cdr3_aa
TRBJ2-2 TRBV12-5 - - TGTGCTAGTGGTTTCGCAACCGGGGAGCTGTTTTTT CASGFATGELFF
TRBJ2-1 TRBV5-1 - - TGCGCCAGCAGCCGAGACAGTGAGCAGTTCTTC CASSRDSEQFF
TRBJ1-5 TRBV28 - - TGTGCCAGCAGTTTAGGGCCCGGACGGTTTAATCAGCCCCAGCATTTT CASSLGPGRFNQPQHF
TRBJ2-1 TRBV3-1/TRBV3-2 - - TGTGCCAGCAGCGTGGGGGGCTCCTACAATGAGCAGTTCTTC CASSVGGSYNEQFF
TRBJ1-2 TRBV5-4 - TRBD1 TGTGCCAGCAGATCCGAACAGGGGGGATTGGTCTATGGCTACACCTTC CASRSEQGGLVYGYTF
TRBJ2-1 TRBV3-1/TRBV3-2 once - TGTGCCAGCAGCCAGACTAGGAATGAGCAGTTCTTC CASSQTRNEQFF
TRBJ1-2 TRBV19 - - TGTGCCAGTTCCCCAGGGGCCCCAAGCTATGGCTACACCTTC CASSPGAPSYGYTF
TRBJ1-2 TRBV3-1/TRBV3-2 - - TGTGCCAGCAGCCAAAGACAGACCCTTACTGATTTCTATGGCTACACCTTC CASSQRQTLTDFYGYTF
TRBJ1-1 TRBV30 - - TGTGCCTGGGAAAAGGGGTTATTGGCTGAAGCTTTCTTT CAWEKGLLAEAFF
TRBJ1-1 TRBV28 - - TGTGCCGCCCTTGGGAAGGGAATGAACACTGAAGCTTTCTTT CAALGKGMNTEAFF
TRBJ1-1 TRBV6-5 - TRBD1 TGTGCCAGCAGTTACTTACCCCCGGACAGGGGCTCTGAAGCTTTCTTT CASSYLPPDRGSEAFF
TRBJ2-3 TRBV15 - TRBD2 TGTGCCACCAGCAGAGATGGGGCTAGCGGGGGGCGGACAGATACGCAGTATTTT CATSRDGASGGRTDTQYF
TRBJ2-3 TRBV2 - - TGTGCCAGCAGTGGGGGGACCAAAACAGATACGCAGTATTTT CASSGGTKTDTQYF
TRBJ2-1 TRBV28 - - TGTGCCAGCAGTTTATCTGGGGGGCCCCCGGCCTTCTTC CASSLSGGPPAFF
TRBJ2-1 TRBV6-2/TRBV6-3 few TRBD2 TGTGCCAGCAGTGAGACTAGCGGGGGCTACAATGAGCAGTTCTTC CASSETSGGYNEQFF
TRBJ1-5 TRBV6-1 few TRBD1 TGTGCCAGCAGTGAAAGGACAGGAGCTTACAATCAGCCCCAGCATTTT CASSERTGAYNQPQHF
TRBJ1-2 TRBV18 - - TGTGCCAGCTCACGGGGGGACGGTTACTATGGCTACACCTTC CASSRGDGYYGYTF
TRBJ2-3 TRBV5-4 once - TGTGCCAGCAGCCGAGGTGGGCATGAGGGAAATACGCAGTATTTT CASSRGGHEGNTQYF
TRBJ2-3 TRBV11-2 - TRBD2 TGTGCCAGCAGCTTATCCTTCGGGCTTAGCGGGGGTCGTACAGATACGCAGTATTTT CASSLSFGLSGGRTDTQYF
TRBJ1-1 TRBV5-1 - - TGCGCCAGCACCGACGGACTGAACACTGAAGCTTTCTTT CASTDGLNTEAFF
TRBJ1-6 TRBV14 - - TGTGCCAGCAGCCAGAATACAGGGATCAATTCACCCCTCCACTTT CASSQNTGINSPLHF
TRBJ1-2 TRBV28 - - TGTGCCAGCAGTTCCGGGGTCTATGGCTACACCTTC CASSSGVYGYTF
TRBJ1-6 TRBV30 - - TGTGCCGGGACAAGCTCCTATAATTCACCCCTCCACTTT CAGTSSYNSPLHF
TRBJ1-1 TRBV5-6 - - TGTGCCAGCAGCTTGGGTTTGGGTGGGGGGCGAGCTTTCTTT CASSLGLGGGRAFF
TRBJ2-2 TRBV28 - TRBD1 TGTGCCAGCAGTTCAATGATGACAGGGAACCCCGGGGAGCTGTTTTTT CASSSMMTGNPGELFF
TRBJ1-2 TRBV10-3 - - TGTGCCATCAGTGAGACAGGGTTAGAAGGCTACACCTTC CAISETGLEGYTF
TRBJ2-7 TRBV6-5 - TRBD2 TGTGCCAGCAGCACCACTGGCGGGGGTTACGAGCAGTACTTC CASSTTGGGYEQYF
TRBJ1-5 TRBV3-1/TRBV3-2 - TRBD1 TGTGCCAGCAGCCAAGCAGGGGGTGGACAGCCCCAGCATTTT CASSQAGGGQPQHF
TRBJ1-1 TRBV3-1/TRBV3-2 - - TGTGCCAGCAGCCTTTCCGCGGGATTGGTTCGCACTGAAGCTTTCTTT CASSLSAGLVRTEAFF
TRBJ2-7 TRBV5-1 - TRBD1 TGCGCCAGCAGCTTGGATACAGGGGTTTACGAGCAGTACTTC CASSLDTGVYEQYF
TRBJ2-3 TRBV20-1 - - TGCAGTGCTAGTAAGGCCGGGGAGGGCACAGATACGCAGTATTTT CSASKAGEGTDTQYF
TRBJ2-1 TRBV7-2 once TRBD2 TGTGCCAGCAGCTTAAGGACTAGCGGGACCTATGAGCAGTTCTTC CASSLRTSGTYEQFF
TRBJ1-2 TRBV28 - TRBD1 TGTGCCAGCAGTTTACCGGGACAGCACCTTGTCTATGGCTACACCTTC CASSLPGQHLVYGYTF
TRBJ1-6 TRBV14 - - TGTGCCAGCAGCCAAGAGGCGGGAACCTCACCCCTCCACTTT CASSQEAGTSPLHF
TRBJ2-2 TRBV9 - - TGTGCCAGCAGCTCCCAGAGTCTCGGGGAGCTGTTTTTT CASSSQSLGELFF
TRBJ1-4 TRBV15 - TRBD1 TGTGCCACCAGCAGTGGGGGGACAGGGGGTAAACTGTTTTTT CATSSGGTGGKLFF
TRBJ1-6 TRBV18 - TRBD1 TGTGCCAGCTCCCCCGGGACAGAGAATTCACCCCTCCACTTT CASSPGTENSPLHF
TRBJ1-1 TRBV7-9 - - TGTGCCACCCGCGGGGAAGGGGCCACTGAAGCTTTCTTT CATRGEGATEAFF
TRBJ2-1 TRBV6-1 - TRBD1 TGTGCCAGCAGTGAAGAGGGGACAGGGCATAATGAGCAGTTCTTC CASSEEGTGHNEQFF
TRBJ2-1 TRBV19 - TRBD2 TGTGCCAGTACCTCTGGGGCGGGAGTCTACAATGAGCAGTTCTTC CASTSGAGVYNEQFF
TRBJ1-2 TRBV19 once - TGTGCCAGTAGTATCGACAGATACTATGGCTACACCTTC CASSIDRYYGYTF
TRBJ1-4 TRBV28 - TRBD1 TGTGCCATAAGGGACAGAAATAATGAAAAACTGTTTTTT CAIRDRNNEKLFF
TRBJ2-3 TRBV7-9 - TRBD1 TGTGCCAGCAGCTTGGACAGGGAATCCGGCACAGATACGCAGTATTTT CASSLDRESGTDTQYF
TRBJ1-3 TRBV4-2 - TRBD1 TGTGCCAGCAGCCAAGAACAGGGGGTCTCTGGAAACACCATATATTTT CASSQEQGVSGNTIYF
TRBJ1-5 TRBV19 - - TGTGCCAGTAGCGACAGGAATAATCAGCCCCAGCATTTT CASSDRNNQPQHF
TRBJ2-1 TRBV12-3/TRBV12-4 - TRBD2 TGTGCCAGCAGTGGACTAGCGGGGGGGCAGTTCTTC CASSGLAGGQFF
TRBJ1-2 TRBV28 - TRBD1 TGTGCCACCCACAGACAGGGGGCGAGTGGAGGGTATGGCTACACCTTC CATHRQGASGGYGYTF
TRBJ2-5 TRBV11-2 - TRBD1 TGTGCCAGCAGCTTAGGGGGGCACAGGGGGCGCGGAGAGACCCAGTACTTC CASSLGGHRGRGETQYF
TRBJ1-1 TRBV12-3/TRBV12-4 - - TGTGCCAGCAGATCAGGGGTTTCTGAAGCTTTCTTT CASRSGVSEAFF
TRBJ1-4 TRBV3-1/TRBV3-2 - - TGTGCCAGCAGCCTCGCAGGGATGGATGAAAAACTGTTTTTT CASSLAGMDEKLFF
TRBJ1-6 TRBV4-1 - - TGCGCCAGCAGCCCATGGACAGCAACCTATAATTCACCCCTCCACTTT CASSPWTATYNSPLHF
TRBJ1-1 TRBV6-1 - - TGTGCCAGCAGTGAAACAGGATTGAACACTGAAGCTTTCTTT CASSETGLNTEAFF
TRBJ1-4 TRBV11-2 - - TGTGCCAGCAGCTTCAGTCGGGGGACTAATGAAAAACTGTTTTTT CASSFSRGTNEKLFF
TRBJ1-4 TRBV6-5 - TRBD1 TGTGCCAGCACCCAGGGGGAAGAAAAACTGTTTTTT CASTQGEEKLFF
TRBJ1-6 TRBV6-5 - - TGTGCCAGCAGTTGGGGGAGGGCAGGTAATTCACCCCTCCACTTT CASSWGRAGNSPLHF
TRBJ1-5 TRBV4-1 - - TGCGCCAGCAGCCCTAGGGGAAGTGCTCAGCCCCAGCATTTT CASSPRGSAQPQHF
TRBJ1-6 TRBV18 few - TGTGCCAGCTCGCCTTACAGAGATTCACCCCTCCACTTT CASSPYRDSPLHF